The next 17 T cell receptor beta chains were all read from a single sample in a study of tumor and adjacent non-tumor tissue in lung cancer. The library came from three nested PCR rounds adapted from ARM-PCR protocols. TCRdb called the multiplex PCR reads again in MiXCR, with one record for every CDR3 protein. The data contain under 150,000 distinct CDR3 sequences, approximately 64% of them singletons. No cell sorting was done before RNA was extracted from the tissue. The sample consisted of lung tumor tissue. Receptor source: a man aged 55 to 70 with small cell lung cancer.

Turning to this clonotype: A much larger clone lies a single base off, so this may be a read error. This chain joins TRBV6-1 and TRBJ1-2; TRBD1 aligns across 7 bases. V lost 6 bases and J lost 5; bases outside the gene matches: 9. The CDR3 is 14 residues long. Germline loops: CDR1 MNHNS, CDR2 SASEGT. The CDR3 loop is CASRRGQVRYGYTF. The CDR3 nucleotides are TGTGCCAGCAGACGCGGACAGGTGCGGTATGGCTACACCTTC.

About this clonotype: This may arise from a read error, as a much more abundant clone is one base away. The chain combines TRBV27 with TRBJ1-2; D gene ambiguous. The CDR3 consists of 14 residues. Germline lookup yields CDR1 MNHEY and CDR2 SMNVEV (reference sequence). DNA of the CDR3: TGTACCAGCAGCCCCAGTTCCGGGAACTATGGCTACACCTTC. This gives the protein CTSSPSSGNYGYTF.

This clonotype has ten or more counts. The gene calls are TRBV11-3 and TRBJ2-5; D may be TRBD1 or TRBD2 (6 bases each). Germline V gene data show CDR1 as SGHNT and CDR2 as YENEEA. V was clipped by 5 bases and J by 4 bases, with 11 bases between them. The CDR3 sequence is 13 residues long. The DNA for the CDR3 is TGTGCCAGCAGCAAACAGGGAGGAGAGACCCAGTACTTC. Translation: CASSKQGGETQYF.

This clonotype was picked up one time. This sequence may be a read error, since a much larger clone differs from it by one base. The CDR3 DNA reads TGTGCCACCAGTAACCCGAACTCTGGAAACACCATATATTTT. Protein product: CATSNPNSGNTIYF. The genes are TRBV12-3 or TRBV12-4 and TRBJ1-3; D gene uncertain. The CDR3 has 14 residues.

This clonotype was seen only once. The junction shows a germline mismatch at one end, possibly a read error. The chain links TRBV5-4 to TRBJ2-1; TRBD2 matches 7 bases. CDR1 and CDR2 (germline): SGHNT, YYREEE (reference sequence). This CDR3 spans 13 amino acids. CDR3: CAYGQRDVNEQLF. The CDR3 DNA reads TGTGCCTACGGCCAGCGGGACGTCAATGAGCAGCTCTTC. Full variable domain (rest looked up from reference TRBV5-4 and TRBJ2-1): ETGVTQSPTHLIKTRGQQVTLRCSSQSGHNTVSWYQQALGQGPQFIFQYYREEENGRGNFPPRFSGLQFPNYSSELNVNALELDDSALYLCAYGQRDVNEQLFGPGTRLTVL.

The chain couples TRBV11-2 to TRBJ1-1; no firm D call. Germline assignment: CDR1 SGHAT and CDR2 FQNNGV. The CDR3 runs 13 residues. The CDR3 DNA reads as TGTGTCAGAAGCTTATTACGTGTCGGAGAAGCTTTCTTT. Encoded protein: CVRSLLRVGEAFF.

On this clonotype: At one end, the junction sequence differs from germline, possibly due to a read error. V is TRBV6-5 and J is TRBJ1-5; weak D call: TRBD1 (5 bases). Germline assignment: CDR1 MNHEY and CDR2 SVGAGI. The CDR3 spans 18 residues. The CDR3 nucleotides are TGTGCCGGCAGCCTATCGCCGATTGGAGGGGAGGGCAATCAGCCCCAGCATTTT. Protein: CAGSLSPIGGEGNQPQHF.

About this clonotype: This may be a read error, as it is one base from a much larger clone. This rearrangement joins TRBV7-9 to TRBJ2-1, with 9 nucleotides matching TRBD2. The CDR3 spans 12 residues. CDR1 is SEHNR and CDR2 is FQNEAQ in the germline V gene (reference sequence). V dropped 6 bases and J dropped 10; count of bases not matched to a gene: 4. CDR3 loop: CASRMTSGEQFF. For the CDR3, the DNA is TGTGCCAGCAGAATGACTAGCGGCGAGCAGTTCTTC.

The gene calls are TRBV12-3 or TRBV12-4 and TRBJ2-1; D unclear. There are 13 residues in the CDR3. Trimming left V 2 bases short and J 4 bases short, with 6 bases between. The chain's CDR3 is CASSLTRYNEQFF. The CDR3 DNA reads as TGTGCCAGCAGTTTAACCCGTTACAATGAGCAGTTCTTC.

This clonotype was counted ten times or more. The genes are TRBV12-3 or TRBV12-4 and TRBJ2-2; no definite D call. Trimming cost V 5 bases and J 2 bases, with 9 bases left between them. The CDR3 runs to 14 residues. CDR3 region: CASSPKSNTGELFF. In nucleotides, the CDR3 is TGTGCCAGCAGTCCAAAATCAAACACCGGGGAGCTGTTTTTT.

Comments on this clonotype: The CDR3 ends on some other residue instead of the conserved phenylalanine or tryptophan, so this is likely a read error. The chain links TRBV5-1 to TRBJ2-3; D is unresolved. This CDR3 has 17 residues. V lost 0 bases and J lost 2, with 16 bases in between. Germline-derived CDR1 and CDR2 are SGHRS and YFSETQ. CDR3 DNA: TGCGCCAGCAGCTTGGCCCTCGGCGGAACTATCACAGATACGCAGTATTTA. It is translated as CASSLALGGTITDTQYL.

Notes on this clonotype: A read error may account for a junction end that differs from germline. The chain employs TRBV29-1 and TRBJ2-1, with D perhaps matching TRBD2 (5 bases). CDR1 SQVTM and CDR2 ANQGSEA come from the germline V gene. This CDR3 has 13 amino acids. CDR3 amino acids: CGVLSPIGLEQFF. CDR3 coding DNA: TGCGGCGTTTTGAGCCCCATAGGACTCGAGCAGTTCTTC.

This clonotype was observed a handful of times. The genes are TRBV6-1 and TRBJ2-3, with 7 bases lining up with TRBD2. The V segment lost 7 bases and the J segment 1 base; nucleotides outside the gene matches: 8. The germline V gene encodes CDR1 MNHNS and CDR2 SASEGT. CDR3 length: 15 amino acids. The CDR3 DNA reads TGTGCCAGCAAGATGAGCGGGGCGGGCACAGATACGCAGTATTTT. Translating it yields CASKMSGAGTDTQYF.

In this sample, this clonotype turned up once. The chain couples TRBV29-1 to TRBJ1-1; 7 positions agree with TRBD1. J gave up 4 bases and V 4 bases, and 6 bases lay outside the gene matches. Germline V gene sequence: CDR1 SQVTM, CDR2 ANQGSEA. The CDR3 loop spans 13 amino acids. CDR3 residues: CSVGARDSTEAFF. The DNA for the CDR3 is TGCAGCGTTGGGGCCCGGGACAGCACTGAAGCTTTCTTT.

Comments on this clonotype: This may stem from a read error, because a much larger clone lies one nucleotide away. The V and J genes are TRBV7-8 and TRBJ2-3; 8 nucleotides align to TRBD1. The CDR3 contains 16 residues. CDR1 is SGHVS and CDR2 is FQNEAQ in the germline V gene. The CDR3 DNA reads TGTGCCAGCAGCTTGACAGTTCCGGGACAGGATTTGGCGCAGTTTTTT. This gives the protein CASSLTVPGQDLAQFF.

The V and J genes are TRBV21-1 and TRBJ1-1. TRBV21-1 is marked as a pseudogene. The length of the CDR3 is 12 residues. CDR3 DNA: TGTGTCAGCAGCAAACGTAGGGTAGGGACTTTCTTT. It codes for CVSSKRRVGTFF.

As to this clonotype: This may be a read error, as it is one base from a much larger clone. This rearrangement joins TRBV6-5 to TRBJ2-7, with TRBD1 matching over 7 bases. CDR3 length: 10 residues. Germline V gene data show CDR1 as MNHEY and CDR2 as SVGAGI. With V trimmed by 11 bases and J by 11 bases, 9 bases remained unmatched. DNA of the CDR3: TGTGCCTCCGAGGGGGCTAGTGAGTACTTC. Translated: CASEGASEYF.